Listed here are 28 T cell receptor beta chains from one sample, sequenced in a study of radiotherapy plus CTLA-4 blockade in lung cancer. Produced via immunoSEQ multiplex PCR; TCRdb's table is partial and in-frame only. Of roughly 90,000 clones detected, 60% to 85% appear once; the ten largest clones hold under 4.5%. Specimen: peripheral blood, collected from a patient treated with radiotherapy plus ipilimumab. The receptors were gathered from a human donor with non-small cell lung cancer who had a partial response to radiotherapy plus ipilimumab. Some clones in this sample may be carry-over from other donors' samples.

This clone was picked up a small number of times. The J gene is TRBJ2-7, the V gene TRBV11-2; TRBD2 agrees at 8 bases. J was trimmed by 7 bases and V by 0 bases; bases with no gene match: 17. This CDR3 has 18 amino acids. Germline CDR1 reads SGHAT; CDR2 reads FQNNGV. In DNA, the CDR3 is TGTGCCAGCAGCTTAGAACGACCCTTACTAGCGGCCCCTTGGGAGCAGTACTTC. This codes for CASSLERPLLAAPWEQYF.

This clone was counted once. V and J are TRBV7-2 and TRBJ2-7, with TRBD2 identical over 12 bases. CDR3 length: 15 amino acids. Looked up from germline, CDR1 is SGHTA and CDR2 is FQGNSA. J lost 6 bases, V lost 1 base, and 4 bases had no gene match. The CDR3 DNA sequence: TGTGCCAGCAGCTTAGACGGACTAGCGGGGATCGAGCAGTACTTC. This translates into CASSLDGLAGIEQYF.

This clone has just one count. The V and J genes are TRBV9 and TRBJ2-3; 12 nucleotides match TRBD2. The CDR3 has 16 amino acids. V shed 0 bases, J shed 5 bases, and the junction held 4 bases outside the gene matches. Germline assignment: CDR1 SGDLS and CDR2 YYNGEE. The CDR3 coding sequence is TGTGCCAGCAGCGTAGGACTAGCGGGGGCTTTAGATACGCAGTATTTT. Translating gives CASSVGLAGALDTQYF.

The genes are TRBV5-4 and TRBJ1-4; TRBD1 aligns across 8 bases. V shed 4 bases, J shed 2 bases, and the junction held 7 bases outside the gene matches. In germline, CDR1 is SGHNT, CDR2 YYREEE (reference sequence). The CDR3 spans 16 residues. DNA for the CDR3: TGTGCCAGCAGCGGGGACAGGCAGGCTACTAATGAAAAACTGTTTTTT. Encoded protein: CASSGDRQATNEKLFF. The full variable domain, its missing parts supplied by reference TRBV5-4 and TRBJ1-4, is ETGVTQSPTHLIKTRGQQVTLRCSSQSGHNTVSWYQQALGQGPQFIFQYYREEENGRGNFPPRFSGLQFPNYSSELNVNALELDDSALYLCASSGDRQATNEKLFFGSGTQLSVL.

This rearrangement joins TRBV13 to TRBJ1-2, with a tentative D call TRBD1 (6 bases). The CDR3 is made up of 16 amino acids. The germline CDR1 and CDR2 sequences are PRHDT and FYEKMQ (reference sequence). Trimming removed 5 bases from V and 3 bases from J, with 19 bases in between. In nucleotides, the CDR3 is TGTGCCAGCAGCCGACGGGCAGGGGTCGAAGACTATGGCTACACCTTC. It specifies CASSRRAGVEDYGYTF.

This clone occurred once. The chain links TRBV7-2 to TRBJ1-2; a possible D gene is TRBD1 (6 bases). The V and J ends lost 5 bases and 5 bases respectively, with 24 bases between them. CDR3 length: 17 amino acids. Germline lookup yields CDR1 SGHTA and CDR2 FQGNSA. In nucleotides, the CDR3 is TGTGCCAGCAGCCCCCACGCAGGACAGAGGGGATATTATGGCTACACCTTC. It specifies CASSPHAGQRGYYGYTF.

The chain is built from TRBV7-8 and TRBJ2-7; D gene ambiguous. V lost 5 bases to trimming and J lost 6 bases, with 14 bases between them. CDR1 and CDR2 from the germline V gene are SGHVS and FQNEAQ. The CDR3 runs 13 residues. CDR3 sequence: CASSRSRGGEQYF. The CDR3 nucleotides are TGTGCCAGCAGCCGCTCTCGTGGCGGCGAGCAGTACTTC.

This clone has a handful of counts. The chain has TRBV6-5 and TRBJ2-7; D ambiguous. The V gene's germline CDR1 is MNHEY and CDR2 SVGAGI. V lost 5 bases and J 6 bases, leaving 11 bases between the germline ends. The CDR3 is 12 residues long. In DNA, the CDR3 is TGTGCCAGCAGTCGAGACATTCCCGAGCAGTACTTC. Protein sequence: CASSRDIPEQYF.

The CDR3, as DNA: TGTGCCAGCAGCTTGGGAGGGAGTCAGCCCCAGCATTTT. Residues: CASSLGGSQPQHF. This chain links TRBV5-4 with TRBJ1-5; D not resolved. Trimming took off 0 bases at V and 6 bases at J, with 7 bases between the two ends. The CDR3 runs 13 residues. The germline gives CDR1 SGHNT, CDR2 YYREEE (reference sequence). Full variable domain (missing parts from reference TRBV5-4 and TRBJ1-5): ETGVTQSPTHLIKTRGQQVTLRCSSQSGHNTVSWYQQALGQGPQFIFQYYREEENGRGNFPPRFSGLQFPNYSSELNVNALELDDSALYLCASSLGGSQPQHFGDGTRLSIL.

This rearrangement joins TRBV13 to TRBJ2-7, with 10 bases identical to TRBD2. Germline CDR1 PRHDT, CDR2 FYEKMQ (reference sequence). V lost 5 bases, J lost 3 bases, and 10 bases stayed unmatched. CDR3 length: 16 amino acids. The CDR3 protein is CASSLLTSGYYYEQYF. Written as DNA, the CDR3 is TGTGCCAGCAGCCTATTGACTAGCGGGTATTACTACGAGCAGTACTTC.

As to this clone: Other nucleotide sequences from this sample produce the same CDR3. V and J are TRBV7-9 and TRBJ1-6, with a possible D match to TRBD1 (5 bases). The CDR3 has 16 amino acids. Germline-derived CDR1 and CDR2 are SEHNR and FQNEAQ (reference sequence). V dropped 1 base and J dropped 4 bases, with 11 bases sitting between them. CDR3 protein: CASSLGQGFYNSPLHF. The DNA for the CDR3 is TGTGCCAGCAGCTTAGGGCAGGGATTTTATAATTCACCCCTCCACTTT.

The chain has TRBV18 and TRBJ1-5; 9 positions agree with TRBD1. J gave up 0 bases and V 6 bases, and 6 bases lay outside the gene matches. From germline, CDR1 is KGHSH and CDR2 LQKENI. The CDR3 runs to 16 residues. The CDR3 reads CASSLTGGVSNQPQHF. The CDR3 nucleotides are TGTGCCAGCTCGCTTACAGGGGGCGTTAGCAATCAGCCCCAGCATTTT.

CDR3 amino acids: CASSLPDTYEQYF. In DNA, the CDR3 is TGTGCCAGCAGTTTACCGGACACCTACGAGCAGTACTTC. This sequence joins TRBV28 and TRBJ2-5; maybe TRBD1 (5 bases). The last part of the DNA fits TRBJ2-7 better; the J call may be wrong. This CDR3 spans 13 amino acids. Germline CDR1 MDHEN, CDR2 SYDVKM.

The count of this clone is one. The V call is TRBV27, the J call TRBJ2-7; a possible D gene is TRBD1 (6 bases). Trimming pared 6 bases from V and 2 bases from J, leaving 17 bases between. Per the germline V gene, CDR1 is MNHEY and CDR2 is SMNVEV (reference sequence). This CDR3 is 15 amino acids long. DNA of the CDR3: TGTGCCAGCAGGCGACCCTTACCAGGGGCCTACGAGCAGTACTTC. It encodes CASRRPLPGAYEQYF.

The J gene is TRBJ2-5, the V gene TRBV5-1; 10 bases match TRBD1. The V segment lost 3 bases and the J segment 7 bases; nucleotides outside the gene matches: 15. Germline-derived CDR1 and CDR2 are SGHRS and YFSETQ. The CDR3 loop spans 17 amino acids. This chain's CDR3 is CASSSLPGQGSVGTQYF. The CDR3, as DNA: TGCGCCAGCAGCTCCCTCCCGGGACAGGGGTCTGTAGGGACCCAGTACTTC.

The genes are TRBV5-1 and TRBJ2-5; tentative D call: TRBD2 (6 bases). Looked up from germline, CDR1 is SGHRS and CDR2 is YFSETQ. V lost 3 bases, J lost 9 bases, and 12 bases lay in between. The CDR3 consists of 12 residues. The DNA of the CDR3 is TGCGCCAGCAGCTCGGACATAGCGGCCCAGTACTTC. Translated, it gives CASSSDIAAQYF. Full variable domain (remainder filled in from reference TRBV5-1 and TRBJ2-5): KAGVTQTPRYLIKTRGQQVTLSCSPISGHRSVSWYQQTPGQGLQFLFEYFSETQRNKGNFPGRFSGRQFSNSRSEMNVSTLELGDSALYLCASSSDIAAQYFGPGTRLLVL.

The J gene is TRBJ2-7, the V gene TRBV5-1, with D possibly being TRBD1 (5 bases). The V end lost 6 bases, the J end lost 5 bases, and 15 bases lay between the germline ends. Germline lookup yields CDR1 SGHRS and CDR2 YFSETQ. This CDR3 comprises 13 residues. CDR3 nucleotides: TGCGCCAGCAAAAGGCAGGGTGGCGACGAGCAGTACTTC. The encoded protein is CASKRQGGDEQYF. Drawing the rest from reference TRBV5-1 and TRBJ2-7, the complete variable domain is KAGVTQTPRYLIKTRGQQVTLSCSPISGHRSVSWYQQTPGQGLQFLFEYFSETQRNKGNFPGRFSGRQFSNSRSEMNVSTLELGDSALYLCASKRQGGDEQYFGPGTRLTVT.

The chain carries TRBV11-2 and TRBJ2-5; 9 nucleotides agree with TRBD2. Germline V CDR1 and CDR2: SGHAT, FQNNGV. The CDR3 totals 16 residues. The J segment lost 3 bases and the V segment lost 1 base, leaving 6 bases of the junction unmatched. The CDR3 DNA reads TGTGCCAGCAGCTTAGGGGTAGCGGGGGCGAAAGAGACCCAGTACTTC. It translates to CASSLGVAGAKETQYF.

This clone appeared a few times. The chain is built from TRBV13 and TRBJ1-4, with a possible D match to TRBD1 (6 bases). The CDR3 covers 16 residues. V lost 5 bases and J 12 bases, leaving 25 bases between the germline ends. Germline V gene sequence: CDR1 PRHDT, CDR2 FYEKMQ (reference sequence). The chain's CDR3 is CASSRMGQTGYVELFF. The CDR3 bases are TGTGCCAGCAGCAGAATGGGTCAGACAGGTTATGTGGAACTGTTTTTT.

This chain connects TRBV5-6 to TRBJ2-5; TRBD2 matches 7 bases. This CDR3 has 15 residues. Germline V gene data show CDR1 as SGHDT and CDR2 as YYEEEE. V gave up 0 bases and J gave up 5 bases; unmatched junction bases: 7. CDR3 sequence reads: CASSLDPGGAETQYF. The CDR3 bases are TGTGCCAGCAGCTTGGACCCGGGAGGCGCGGAGACCCAGTACTTC. Full variable domain (missing parts from reference TRBV5-6 and TRBJ2-5): DAGVTQSPTHLIKTRGQQVTLRCSPKSGHDTVSWYQQALGQGPQFIFQYYEEEERQRGNFPDRFSGHQFPNYSSELNVNALLLGDSALYLCASSLDPGGAETQYFGPGTRLLVL.

This clone occurred a few times. The chain employs TRBV10-3 and TRBJ1-5; TRBD1 is a possible D gene (6 bases). This CDR3 is built from 15 residues. Germline V gene lookup returns CDR1 ENHRY and CDR2 SYGVKD. V lost 0 bases, J lost 3 bases, and 9 bases lay in between. Written as DNA, the CDR3 is TGTGCCATCAGTGAGTCTGCAGGGGTCAATCAGCCCCAGCATTTT. Translated, it gives CAISESAGVNQPQHF.

The rearrangement links TRBV4-3 to TRBJ2-1, with TRBD1 matching 7 bases. The CDR3 length is 16 residues. Germline trimming cut 5 bases from V and 4 bases from J; bases unmatched to any gene: 11. Germline V CDR1 and CDR2: LGHNA, YSLEER. The CDR3 DNA sequence: TGCGCCAGCAGCGTCACGAGACAGGGTGCATACAATGAGCAGTTCTTC. Its translation is CASSVTRQGAYNEQFF.

The gene calls are TRBV5-4 and TRBJ2-7; no definite D call. V was shortened by 2 bases and J by 3 bases, with 9 bases between the two germline ends. The CDR3 runs to 13 residues. Germline V gene sequence: CDR1 SGHNT, CDR2 YYREEE (reference sequence). CDR3 in DNA: TGTGCCAGCAGCTTTGGGCTCTACTACGAGCAGTACTTC. This translates into CASSFGLYYEQYF.

This CDR3 is CASSSLSQGYYEQYF. CDR3 nucleotides: TGTGCCAGCAGTTCACTCTCACAGGGCTACTACGAGCAGTACTTC. The genes are TRBV27 and TRBJ2-7; maybe TRBD1 (6 bases). Germline assignment: CDR1 MNHEY and CDR2 SMNVEV (reference sequence). Trimming left V 4 bases short and J 3 bases short, with 16 bases between. The CDR3 loop spans 15 amino acids.

The rearrangement links TRBV6-5 to TRBJ1-2; D remains ambiguous. V lost 8 bases and J lost 2, with 12 bases in between. Germline CDR1 MNHEY, CDR2 SVGAGI. CDR3 size: 13 residues. The CDR3 DNA sequence: TGTGCCAGCTCCGCGGAAGTGAACTATGGCTACACCTTC. It is translated as CASSAEVNYGYTF.

A single count supports this clone. This chain joins TRBV7-2 and TRBJ2-7, with D tentatively TRBD2 (6 bases). V gave up 8 bases and J gave up 3 bases, with 20 bases separating them. The CDR3 consists of 15 residues. From germline, CDR1 is SGHTA and CDR2 FQGNSA. The CDR3 reads CASAKYSSGGYEQYF. The CDR3 coding sequence is TGTGCCAGCGCCAAATACAGCTCCGGGGGCTACGAGCAGTACTTC.

This clone was seen more than once but under ten times. The gene calls are TRBV2 and TRBJ2-5; 8 nucleotides align to TRBD1. Germline lookup yields CDR1 SNHLY and CDR2 FYNNEI. J lost 0 bases, V lost 6 bases, and 0 bases had no gene match. The CDR3 sequence is 13 residues long. The DNA for the CDR3 is TGTGCCAGCAGGGGACAGGACCAAGAGACCCAGTACTTC. Translation gives CASRGQDQETQYF.

The DNA for the CDR3 is TGTGCCAGCAGTGAACCTACCTACGAGCAGTACTTC. It encodes CASSEPTYEQYF. V and J are TRBV6-1 and TRBJ2-5, with D unclear. The DNA end lines up better with TRBJ2-7; the J call may be wrong. Per germline, CDR1 MNHNS and CDR2 SASEGT. The CDR3 covers 12 residues.